This TCR beta chain stems from a study of T cell responses to AZD1222 COVID-19 vaccine. Whole-study results and caveats: Dominant at 160-218 and 743-854, vaccine-associated CD4 TCRs also spanned spike. In a largely white British group with more females than males, clonal diversity was possibly underestimated. It was only after the peak T cell response that any repertoires were sampled.

Sequencing used immunoSEQ multiplex PCR; TCRdb keeps in-frame clones, though not all of them. The top ten clones hold around 0.96% of a sample with some 180,000 clones, 90% to 95% of them seen once. As to this clone: Its matching antigen is unknown.

The sequence came from an adult who received the MenACWY meningococcal vaccine as a control. Source: peripheral blood, taken 28 days after the second dose of the MenACWY control vaccine.

Here the CDR3 reads CASSPGTKTNYGYTF. CDR3 DNA: TGTGCCAGCTCACCAGGGACAAAGACTAACTATGGCTACACCTTC. The genes are TRBV18 and TRBJ1-2; tentatively, D is TRBD1 (6 bases). Germline V gives CDR1 KGHSH, CDR2 LQKENI. The CDR3 has 15 residues. Deletions cut 2 bases from V and 0 bases from J, with 10 bases between.